This T cell receptor (beta chain) was found in a study of cytomegalovirus exposure and HLA in healthy donors. Study results and caveats: According to the study, some 160 TCR beta chains were cytomegalovirus-associated. Being productive about 90% or about 30% of the time was typical of most TCR beta V segments in an earlier analysis. The study had only CMV serostatus as immune exposure information. According to reports, the classifier identified cytomegalovirus status with high specificity and sensitivity.

With 60 Vbeta and 13 Jbeta primers, the PCR was carried out. Assay used: immunoSEQ multiplex PCR; TCRdb lists only in-frame clones, some missing. The profile shows about 200,000 clones, around 76% of them singletons. As for this clone: Its specificity is unknown.

This CDR3 is built from 14 residues. Germline CDR1 SGHTS, CDR2 YDEGEE. V shed 2 bases and J 8 bases; nucleotides not matched to a gene: 5. The rearrangement uses TRBV5-8 and TRBJ1-4; TRBD1 matches 8 bases. The sequence derives from a man in his forties or fifties in good health and CMV-seropositive. What was sequenced was PBMCs. The CDR3 region has the DNA TGTGCCAGCAGCTTCCCCTACAGGGGGGAAAAACTGTTTTTT. Amino acids: CASSFPYRGEKLFF. The full variable domain, its missing parts supplied by reference TRBV5-8 and TRBJ1-4, is EAGVTQSPTHLIKTRGQQATLRCSPISGHTSVYWYQQALGLGLQFLLWYDEGEERNRGNFPPRFSGRQFPNYSSELNVNALELEDSALYLCASSFPYRGEKLFFGSGTQLSVL.